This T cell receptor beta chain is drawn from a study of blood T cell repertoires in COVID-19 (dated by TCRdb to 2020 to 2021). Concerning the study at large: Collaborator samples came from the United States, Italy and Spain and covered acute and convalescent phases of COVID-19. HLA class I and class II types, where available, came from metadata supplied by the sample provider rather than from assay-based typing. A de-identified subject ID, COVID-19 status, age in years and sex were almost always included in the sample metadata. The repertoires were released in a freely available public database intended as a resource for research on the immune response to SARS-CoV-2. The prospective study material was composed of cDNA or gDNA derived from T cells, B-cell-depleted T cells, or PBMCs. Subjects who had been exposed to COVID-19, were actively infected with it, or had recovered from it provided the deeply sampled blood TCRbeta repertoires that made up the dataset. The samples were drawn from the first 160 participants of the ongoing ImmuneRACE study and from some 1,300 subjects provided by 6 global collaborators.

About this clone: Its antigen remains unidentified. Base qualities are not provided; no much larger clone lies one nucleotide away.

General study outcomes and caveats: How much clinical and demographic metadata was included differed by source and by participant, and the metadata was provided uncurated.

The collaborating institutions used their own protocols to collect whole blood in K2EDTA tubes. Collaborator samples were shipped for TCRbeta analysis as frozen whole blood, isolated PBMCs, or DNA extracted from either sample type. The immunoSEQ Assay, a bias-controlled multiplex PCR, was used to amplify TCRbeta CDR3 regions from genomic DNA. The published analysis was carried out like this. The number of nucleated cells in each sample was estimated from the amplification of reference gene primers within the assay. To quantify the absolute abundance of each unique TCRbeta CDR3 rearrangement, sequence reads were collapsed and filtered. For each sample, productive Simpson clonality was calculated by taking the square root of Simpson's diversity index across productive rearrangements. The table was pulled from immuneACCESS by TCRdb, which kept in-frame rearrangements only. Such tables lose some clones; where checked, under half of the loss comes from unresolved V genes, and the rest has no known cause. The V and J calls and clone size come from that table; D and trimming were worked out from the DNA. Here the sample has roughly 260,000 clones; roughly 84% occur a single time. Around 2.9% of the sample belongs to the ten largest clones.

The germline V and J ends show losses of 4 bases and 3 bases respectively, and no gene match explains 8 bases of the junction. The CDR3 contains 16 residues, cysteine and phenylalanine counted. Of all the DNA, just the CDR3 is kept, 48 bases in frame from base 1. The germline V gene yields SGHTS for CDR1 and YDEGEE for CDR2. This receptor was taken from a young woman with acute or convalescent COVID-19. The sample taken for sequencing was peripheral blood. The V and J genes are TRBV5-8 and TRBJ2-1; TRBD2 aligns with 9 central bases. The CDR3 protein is CASSTWTSENYNEQFF. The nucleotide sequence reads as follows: TGTGCCAGCAGCACCTGGACTAGCGAGAACTACAATGAGCAGTTCTTC.